The subject of this entry is one TCR beta chain. Its antigen is not known. This record comes from a study of graft-versus-host responses after intestinal transplantation. The table came from immunoSEQ multiplex PCR; TCRdb's copy has only in-frame clones and leaves some out. Of 70,000 to 95,000 clones listed, roughly 91% are singletons. Germline lookup yields CDR1 MGHRA and CDR2 YSYEKL. Trimming took off 4 bases at V and 4 bases at J, with 24 bases between the two ends. The CDR3 length is 18 residues. This sequence originates from a human donor who was the organ donor for an intestinal transplant. The sample in question was unstimulated CD8+ T cells sorted from spleen or lymph node cells, obtained before transplant. The chain is built from TRBV4-1 and TRBJ2-3, with D maybe TRBD1 (6 bases). The CDR3 DNA is TGCGCCAGCAGCCCGGGACCCTATTCACCAGGGGATCCAGATACGCAGTATTTT. As protein: CASSPGPYSPGDPDTQYF.